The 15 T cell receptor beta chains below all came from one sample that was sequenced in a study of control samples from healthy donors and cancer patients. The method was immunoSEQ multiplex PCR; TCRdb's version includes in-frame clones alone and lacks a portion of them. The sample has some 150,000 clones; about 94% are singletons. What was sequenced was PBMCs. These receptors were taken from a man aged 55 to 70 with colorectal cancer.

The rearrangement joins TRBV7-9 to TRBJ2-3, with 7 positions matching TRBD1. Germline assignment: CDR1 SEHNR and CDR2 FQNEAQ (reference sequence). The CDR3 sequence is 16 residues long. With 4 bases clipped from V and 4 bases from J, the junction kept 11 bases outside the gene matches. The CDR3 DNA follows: TGTGCCAGCAGCTCCTACAGGGGAGTAGAGGCAGATACGCAGTATTTT. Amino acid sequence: CASSSYRGVEADTQYF.

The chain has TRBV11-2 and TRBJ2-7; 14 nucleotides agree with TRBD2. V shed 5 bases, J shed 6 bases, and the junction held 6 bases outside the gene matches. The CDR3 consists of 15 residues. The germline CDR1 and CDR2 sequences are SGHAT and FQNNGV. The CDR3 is CASSPRTSGGSEQYF. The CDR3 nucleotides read TGTGCCAGCAGCCCTAGGACTAGCGGGGGGAGCGAGCAGTACTTC.

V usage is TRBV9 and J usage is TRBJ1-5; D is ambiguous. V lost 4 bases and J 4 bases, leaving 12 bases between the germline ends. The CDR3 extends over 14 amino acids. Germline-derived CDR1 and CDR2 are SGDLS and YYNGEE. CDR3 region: CASSPAGGNQPQHF. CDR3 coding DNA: TGTGCCAGCAGCCCAGCGGGCGGGAATCAGCCCCAGCATTTT.

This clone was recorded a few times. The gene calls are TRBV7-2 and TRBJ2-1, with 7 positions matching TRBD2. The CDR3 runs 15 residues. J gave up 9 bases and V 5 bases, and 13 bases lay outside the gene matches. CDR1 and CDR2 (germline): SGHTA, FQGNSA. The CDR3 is CASSPSGGVKGEQFF. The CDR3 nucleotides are TGTGCCAGCAGCCCTTCGGGGGGTGTTAAAGGTGAGCAGTTCTTC.

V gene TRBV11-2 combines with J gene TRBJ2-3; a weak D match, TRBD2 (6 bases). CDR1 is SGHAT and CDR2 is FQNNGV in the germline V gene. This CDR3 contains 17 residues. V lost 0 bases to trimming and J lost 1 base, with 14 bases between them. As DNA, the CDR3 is TGTGCCAGCAGCTTAGAGGGGCCCCCGGGGGGCACAGATACGCAGTATTTT. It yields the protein CASSLEGPPGGTDTQYF.

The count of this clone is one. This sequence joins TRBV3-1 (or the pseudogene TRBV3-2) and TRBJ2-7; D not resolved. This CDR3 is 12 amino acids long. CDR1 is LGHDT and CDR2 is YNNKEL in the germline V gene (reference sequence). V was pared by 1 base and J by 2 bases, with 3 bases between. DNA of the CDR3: TGTGCCAGCAGCCAAGGGCCCTACGAGCAGTACTTC. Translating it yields CASSQGPYEQYF.

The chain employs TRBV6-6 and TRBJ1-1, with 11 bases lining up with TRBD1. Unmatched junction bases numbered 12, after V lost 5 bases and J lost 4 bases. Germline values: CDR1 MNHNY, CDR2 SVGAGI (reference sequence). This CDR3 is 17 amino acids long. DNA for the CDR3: TGTGCCAGCAGTCAGACTGGACAGGGGGCTTCGGTCACTGAAGCTTTCTTT. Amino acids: CASSQTGQGASVTEAFF.

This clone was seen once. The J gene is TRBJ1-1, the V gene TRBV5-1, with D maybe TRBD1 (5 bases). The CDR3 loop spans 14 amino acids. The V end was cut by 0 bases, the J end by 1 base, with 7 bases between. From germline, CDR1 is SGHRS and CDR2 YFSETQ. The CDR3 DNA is TGCGCCAGCAGCTTGGGACAGCAGAACACTGAAGCTTTCTTT. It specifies CASSLGQQNTEAFF.

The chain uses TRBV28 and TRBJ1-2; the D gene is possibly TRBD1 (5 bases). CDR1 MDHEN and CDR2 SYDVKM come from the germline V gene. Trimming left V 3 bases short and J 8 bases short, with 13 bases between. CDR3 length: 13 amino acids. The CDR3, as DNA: TGTGCCAGCAGTTTGGGGTCAGGGCTCGGCTACACCTTC. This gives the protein CASSLGSGLGYTF.

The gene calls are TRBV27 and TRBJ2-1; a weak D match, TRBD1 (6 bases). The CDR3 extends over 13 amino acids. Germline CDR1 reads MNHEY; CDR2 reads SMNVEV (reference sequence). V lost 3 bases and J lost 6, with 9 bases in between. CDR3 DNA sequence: TGTGCCAGCAGTTTGGGGGCGCTCAATGAGCAGTTCTTC. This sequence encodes CASSLGALNEQFF.

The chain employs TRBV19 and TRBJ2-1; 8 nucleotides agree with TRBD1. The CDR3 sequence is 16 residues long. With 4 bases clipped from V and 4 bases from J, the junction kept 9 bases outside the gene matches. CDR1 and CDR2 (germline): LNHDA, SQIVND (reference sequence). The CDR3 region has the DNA TGTGCCAGTAGTAGGACCGGGACAGGACCGTACAATGAGCAGTTCTTC. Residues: CASSRTGTGPYNEQFF.

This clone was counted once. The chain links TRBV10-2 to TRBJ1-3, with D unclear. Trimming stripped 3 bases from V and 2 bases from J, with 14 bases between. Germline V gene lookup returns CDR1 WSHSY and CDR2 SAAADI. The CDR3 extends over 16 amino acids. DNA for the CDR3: TGCGCCAGCAGTGACCCCCGAGCACAGACTGGAAACACCATATATTTT. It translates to CASSDPRAQTGNTIYF.

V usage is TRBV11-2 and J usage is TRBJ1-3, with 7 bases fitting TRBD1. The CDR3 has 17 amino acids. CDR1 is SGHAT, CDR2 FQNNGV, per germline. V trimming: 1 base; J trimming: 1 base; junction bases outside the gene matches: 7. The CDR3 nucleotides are TGTGCCAGCAGCTTAGCCGCCTACAGGGGATCTGGAAACACCATATATTTT. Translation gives CASSLAAYRGSGNTIYF.

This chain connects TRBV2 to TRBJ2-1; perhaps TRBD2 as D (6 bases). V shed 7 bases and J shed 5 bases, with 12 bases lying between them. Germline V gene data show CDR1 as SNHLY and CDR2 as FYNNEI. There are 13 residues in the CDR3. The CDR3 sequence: CASTRELNNEQFF. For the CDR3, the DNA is TGTGCCAGCACCCGGGAGCTTAACAATGAGCAGTTCTTC.

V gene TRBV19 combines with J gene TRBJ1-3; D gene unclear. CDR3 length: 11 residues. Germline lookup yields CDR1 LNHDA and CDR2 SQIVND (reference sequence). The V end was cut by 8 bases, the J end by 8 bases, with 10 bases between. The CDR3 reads CASGRRDTIYF. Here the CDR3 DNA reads TGTGCCAGTGGACGGCGGGACACCATATATTTT.